What follows are 12 T cell receptor beta chains derived from one specimen sequenced in a study of T cells in Graves' hyperthyroidism and ophthalmopathy. It was RNA transcripts that yielded the amplified TCR beta CDR3 regions. The HTBI primer set was used in a first-round RT-PCR of the TCR CDR3. TCRdb called the multiplex PCR reads again in MiXCR, with one record for every CDR3 protein. The sample carries 400,000 to 550,000 distinct CDR3 sequences, roughly a quarter recorded once. Sequenced sample: blood. These receptor sequences come from a woman aged 30 to 39 with Graves' ophthalmopathy.

The V and J genes are TRBV12-3 or TRBV12-4 and TRBJ1-1, with TRBD1 identical over 9 bases. The CDR3 has 19 amino acids. With V trimmed by 4 bases and J by 7 bases, 22 bases remained unmatched. CDR3 bases: TGTGCCAGCAGTTCAAAAACTCAGCGGGGACAGGGTCTAACTCTTGAAGCTTTCTTT. It is translated as CASSSKTQRGQGLTLEAFF.

V usage is TRBV11-1 and J usage is TRBJ1-1; D may be TRBD1 (5 bases). This CDR3 contains 15 residues. Per the germline V gene, CDR1 is SGHAT and CDR2 is FQDESV (reference sequence). V was trimmed by 5 bases and J by 6 bases, leaving 19 bases between them. CDR3 DNA: TGTGCCAGCAGCAACGAGGCGGGGGTAGTGGCTGAAGCTTTCTTT. As protein: CASSNEAGVVAEAFF.

This clonotype was counted ten times or more. The chain joins TRBV6-5 to TRBJ1-3; a weak D match, TRBD1 (5 bases). From germline, CDR1 is MNHEY and CDR2 SVGAGI. The CDR3 has 15 amino acids. V was clipped by 2 bases and J by 0 bases, with 8 bases between them. Here the CDR3 DNA reads TGTGCCAGCAGTTACGGCAGGGCCTCTGGAAACACCATATATTTT. Protein: CASSYGRASGNTIYF.

This clonotype was counted many times. This chain links TRBV19 with TRBJ1-5; no firm D call. This CDR3 has 13 residues. Trimming took 7 bases from V and 6 from J, leaving 13 bases between them. From germline, CDR1 is LNHDA and CDR2 SQIVND (reference sequence). The CDR3 is CASTWILGQPQHF. The CDR3 DNA reads TGTGCCAGTACGTGGATTCTGGGTCAGCCCCAGCATTTT.

The chain combines TRBV11-2 with TRBJ2-5, with TRBD2 as a possible D gene (7 bases). The CDR3 covers 17 residues. V was clipped by 5 bases and J by 5 bases, with 24 bases between them. The germline V gene encodes CDR1 SGHAT and CDR2 FQNNGV. The CDR3: CASSPKGGQGIWETQYF. In DNA form, the CDR3 reads TGTGCCAGCAGCCCAAAGGGGGGGCAGGGGATTTGGGAGACCCAGTACTTC.

In its sample, this clonotype was seen many times. V usage is TRBV28 and J usage is TRBJ2-2; D not certain. V was pared by 8 bases and J by 1 base, with 5 bases between. The CDR3 is made up of 12 amino acids. Germline CDR1 reads MDHEN; CDR2 reads SYDVKM. This chain's CDR3 is CASAENTGELFF. The CDR3 nucleotides read TGTGCCAGCGCAGAGAACACCGGGGAGCTGTTTTTT.

A remark on this clonotype: This may be a read error, as it is one base from a much larger clone. The chain links TRBV29-1 to TRBJ1-1, with a tentative D call TRBD1 (5 bases). The CDR3 consists of 15 residues. Germline V CDR1 and CDR2: SQVTM, ANQGSEA. The CDR3 coding sequence is TGCAGCGCGACCTCCCCGGACTGGGGGAACACTGAAGCTTGCTTT. It is translated as CSATSPDWGNTEACF.

CDR3 in DNA: TGTGCCAGCAGTTCTGGGGGAGATTCCTACGAGCAGTACTTC. This encodes CASSSGGDSYEQYF. The chain uses TRBV27 and TRBJ2-7; either TRBD1 or TRBD2 may fit D (5 bases each). Germline V lookup: CDR1 MNHEY, CDR2 SMNVEV (reference sequence). This CDR3 is built from 14 residues. V was cut by 4 bases and J by 1 base, with 11 bases left in between.

This clonotype was detected many times. CDR3 sequence: CASSLVGLTEAFF. The CDR3 DNA follows: TGCGCCAGCAGCTTGGTGGGGCTCACTGAAGCTTTCTTT. The chain has TRBV5-1 and TRBJ1-1; TRBD1 is a possible D gene (5 bases). CDR1 SGHRS and CDR2 YFSETQ come from the germline V gene. Trimming took off 0 bases at V and 4 bases at J, with 7 bases between the two ends. CDR3 size: 13 residues.

The table lists this clonotype with many counts. This chain connects TRBV19 to TRBJ1-1, with a possible D match to TRBD1 (6 bases). The germline CDR1 and CDR2 sequences are LNHDA and SQIVND (reference sequence). Trimming pared 1 base from V and 0 bases from J, leaving 12 bases between. The CDR3 covers 16 residues. DNA for the CDR3: TGTGCCAGTAGTATAGGCGGACAGCTCATGAACACTGAAGCTTTCTTT. Protein: CASSIGGQLMNTEAFF.

This clonotype showed up many times. The CDR3, as DNA: TGCGCCAGCAGCCTCCAAGGGGGATACTACGAGCAGTACTTC. Its translation: CASSLQGGYYEQYF. The chain uses TRBV4-1 and TRBJ2-7; TRBD1 is a possible D gene (6 bases). This CDR3 comprises 14 residues. V gave up 4 bases and J gave up 3 bases, with 13 bases separating them. CDR1 and CDR2 (germline): MGHRA, YSYEKL.

This clonotype was picked up many times. The gene calls are TRBV10-3 and TRBJ2-2, with 12 nucleotides matching TRBD1. Germline CDR1 ENHRY, CDR2 SYGVKD. There are 14 residues in the CDR3. The V segment lost 8 bases and the J segment 7 bases; nucleotides outside the gene matches: 5. CDR3 sequence: CAIPGQGAVGELFF. The CDR3 DNA reads TGTGCCATCCCGGGACAGGGGGCCGTCGGGGAGCTGTTTTTT.